In this sample, the clone carrying this T cell receptor (beta chain) turned up many times. Per germline, CDR1 MGHRA and CDR2 YSYEKL. V trimming: 6 bases; J trimming: 6 bases; junction bases outside the gene matches: 8. This CDR3 is built from 15 residues. The data were obtained in a study of T-cell reconstitution after alpha-beta-depleted transplantation in children. Unique molecular identifiers were used to barcode this TCRbeta library. One entry per CDR3 protein results from TCRdb running MiXCR on the PCR reads. The data contain a few hundred thousand distinct CDR3 sequences, 11% of them singletons.

The input for sequencing was peripheral blood, taken 180 days after TCRalphabeta/CD19-depleted stem cell transplant. This TCR was sampled from a male patient under 10 years old who had a stem cell transplant for chronic granulomatous disease, so the T cells may come from the graft donor. The chain combines TRBV4-1 with TRBJ2-1, with TRBD2 matching over 10 bases. CDR3 in amino acids: CASRLLAGELNEQFF. As DNA, the CDR3 is TGCGCCAGCAGGCTCCTAGCGGGGGAGCTCAATGAGCAGTTCTTC.